This TCR beta chain derives from a study of OX40 agonist ivuxolimab in advanced cancers. The wider study: Patients in the trial were receiving intravenous ivuxolimab every 2 weeks, at doses of 0.01 to 10 mg/kg.

Repertoires were generated with immunoSEQ multiplex PCR, while TCRdb's copy carries only in-frame clones and drops some. The sample carries about 93,000 clones, roughly 94% recorded once. CDR1 is SQVTM, CDR2 ANQGSEA, per germline. The CDR3 extends over 11 amino acids. V was shortened by 7 bases and J by 6 bases, with 12 bases between the two germline ends. About this clone: As yet, its antigen is unknown. This sample includes further DNA sequences coding for the same CDR3.

Overall study findings and caveats: Within 6 weeks, CD4+ and CD8+ blood T cells expanded clonally at 0.1 to 3.0 mg/kg.

The chain carries TRBV29-1 and TRBJ1-2; the D is unclear. The input for sequencing was CD4+ or CD8+ T cells sorted from blood, taken in a trial of the OX40 agonist ivuxolimab. The TCR comes from an adult with an advanced solid tumor such as melanoma, head and neck, liver or kidney cancer. This CDR3 is CSAKEGHGYTF. In DNA, the CDR3 is TGCAGCGCCAAAGAGGGTCATGGCTACACCTTC.